Below are 23 T cell receptor beta chains sequenced from a single sample in a study of molecular identifiers for immune sequencing clone quantification. TCRdb used MiXCR to reprocess the PCR reads, holding one entry per CDR3 protein. Of approximately 550,000 distinct CDR3 sequences listed, 20% to 25% were seen once; the top ten hold 0.7% to 1%. The sequenced material came from naive CD8+ T cells from blood, with Jurkat cell RNA spiked in. Subset of the sample: FACS-sorted CD8+CD4-CCR7+CD45RA+ naive T cells. These receptors originate from a human donor in good health. Some libraries in this study had Jurkat cell RNA spiked in.

This clonotype was picked up many times. This sequence joins TRBV29-1 and TRBJ2-1; D is perhaps TRBD2 (5 bases). CDR1 and CDR2 (germline): SQVTM, ANQGSEA. The CDR3 is made up of 13 amino acids. Trimming left V 3 bases short and J 6 bases short, with 12 bases between. The CDR3 DNA sequence: TGCAGCGTTGAGCGGGTCGGCAGCAATGAGCAGTTCTTC. Translation gives CSVERVGSNEQFF.

The sample holds one count of this clonotype. This could be a read error, since a much larger clone is one nucleotide away. The CDR3 sequence: CSARVEGWEQYF. The DNA of the CDR3 is TGCAGTGCTAGAGTTGAGGGATGGGAGCAGTACTTC. The chain carries TRBV20-1 and TRBJ2-1, with D possibly being TRBD2 (5 bases). The J call may be mistaken, given a closer DNA end match to TRBJ2-7. The CDR3 extends over 12 amino acids. Germline V gene data show CDR1 as DFQATT and CDR2 as SNEGSKA (reference sequence).

The rearrangement links TRBV19 to TRBJ2-2, with D perhaps TRBD1 (6 bases). This CDR3 is built from 16 residues. Germline V gene sequence: CDR1 LNHDA, CDR2 SQIVND (reference sequence). The V end was cut by 5 bases, the J end by 4 bases, with 17 bases between. The DNA of the CDR3 is TGTGCCAGTAGTCCAGGGGTTCCCGAAATCACCGGGGAGCTGTTTTTT. Translated, it gives CASSPGVPEITGELFF.

The chain has TRBV2 and TRBJ2-1; D is tentatively TRBD1 or TRBD2 (5 bases each). The germline gives CDR1 SNHLY, CDR2 FYNNEI. Trimming left V 10 bases short and J 1 base short, with 17 bases between. The CDR3 totals 15 residues. The chain's CDR3 is CATTPRDGSYNEQFF. CDR3 DNA sequence: TGTGCCACAACCCCCCGGGACGGATCCTACAATGAGCAGTTCTTC.

Remarks on this clonotype: A much larger clone sits a single nucleotide away, making a read error possible. The rearrangement joins TRBV11-2 to TRBJ2-3, with no clear D. The CDR3 loop spans 11 amino acids. The germline gives CDR1 SGHAT, CDR2 FQNNGV. Trimming cost V 1 base and J 9 bases, with 5 bases left between them. The CDR3 spells CASSLGLTQYF. DNA of the CDR3: TGTGCCAGCAGCTTAGGGCTCACGCAGTATTTT.

The genes are TRBV24-1 and TRBJ1-5; D not resolved. The CDR3 is made up of 14 amino acids. V lost 2 bases, J lost 6 bases, and 10 bases lay in between. Germline values: CDR1 KGHDR, CDR2 SFDVKD. CDR3 DNA: TGTGCCACCAGTGATTCCCAATGGGCTCAGCCCCAGCATTTT. Protein: CATSDSQWAQPQHF.

A remark on this clonotype: Possible read error: a much larger clone is one base away. V and J are TRBV27 and TRBJ1-2; 7 bases are a match to TRBD1. After removal of 5 bases from V and 3 bases from J, the junction contained 12 bases not matched to a gene. This CDR3 is built from 16 residues. Germline loops: CDR1 MNHEY, CDR2 SMNVEV (reference sequence). The CDR3 loop is CASSLPNRQGYYGYTF. CDR3 DNA sequence: TGTGCCAGCAGTCTCCCTAATAGACAGGGTTACTATGGCTACACCTTC.

This clonotype showed up just a few times. CDR3 nucleotide sequence: TGCGCCAGCAGCCAAGATGGGGAGGGAAGGGAGCAGTACTTC. Translated: CASSQDGEGREQYF. The J gene is TRBJ2-7, the V gene TRBV4-3; TRBD2 matches at 7 bases. Losses at the gene ends were 0 bases for V and 7 bases for J; bases not matched to a gene: 6. Germline assignment: CDR1 LGHNA and CDR2 YSLEER. The CDR3 loop spans 14 amino acids.

This clonotype was seen at least ten times. The CDR3 coding sequence is TGCGCCAGCAGCCAGAGCGGGGGCACTGAAGCTTTCTTT. Amino acids: CASSQSGGTEAFF. The V and J genes are TRBV4-3 and TRBJ1-1; weak D call: TRBD1 (5 bases). Trimming left V 3 bases short and J 4 bases short, with 9 bases between. Germline V lookup: CDR1 LGHNA, CDR2 YSLEER. This CDR3 contains 13 residues.

The V call is TRBV9, the J call TRBJ2-2; D remains unclear. V dropped 0 bases and J dropped 5 bases, with 5 bases sitting between them. This CDR3 spans 13 amino acids. Germline values: CDR1 SGDLS, CDR2 YYNGEE. The CDR3 sequence: CASSVDQTGELFF. The CDR3 bases are TGTGCCAGCAGCGTAGATCAAACCGGGGAGCTGTTTTTT.

This chain uses TRBV7-2 with TRBJ2-3, with TRBD2 matching 7 bases. Germline-derived CDR1 and CDR2 are SGHTA and FQGNSA. With V trimmed by 4 bases and J by 4 bases, 8 bases remained unmatched. The CDR3 sequence is 15 residues long. CDR3 sequence: CASSYGGWGADTQYF. DNA for the CDR3: TGTGCCAGCAGCTACGGGGGGTGGGGGGCAGATACGCAGTATTTT.

This clonotype was detected only a few times. CDR3 bases: TGTGCCAGTAGTATTTATTCTACAGGGGGCACTGAAGCTTTCTTT. It specifies CASSIYSTGGTEAFF. The V call is TRBV19, the J call TRBJ1-1; 8 nucleotides agree with TRBD1. The CDR3 spans 15 residues. The germline CDR1 and CDR2 sequences are LNHDA and SQIVND (reference sequence). V shed 3 bases and J 4 bases; nucleotides not matched to a gene: 7. Full variable domain (rest looked up from reference TRBV19 and TRBJ1-1): DGGITQSPKYLFRKEGQNVTLSCEQNLNHDAMYWYRQDPGQGLRLIYYSQIVNDFQKGDIAEGYSVSREKKESFPLTVTSAQKNPTAFYLCASSIYSTGGTEAFFGQGTRLTVV.

This clonotype was found many times. The rearrangement uses TRBV19 and TRBJ2-6, with D possibly matching TRBD1 (7 bases). The ends were cut back, 7 bases at V and 1 base at J, with 14 bases in the middle. The CDR3 has 16 residues. Germline V gene sequence: CDR1 LNHDA, CDR2 SQIVND (reference sequence). The DNA for the CDR3 is TGTGCCAGTAATGACAGGGAGGTATCTGGGGCCAACGTCCTGACTTTC. Translated, it gives CASNDREVSGANVLTF.

This clonotype was observed a few times. The chain recombines TRBV5-1 with TRBJ2-7; D ambiguous. The CDR3 runs to 15 residues. Germline V lookup: CDR1 SGHRS, CDR2 YFSETQ. Trimming took 4 bases from V and 0 from J, leaving 14 bases between them. CDR3 in DNA: TGCGCCAGCAGCGTTGACATAATGAGCTCCTACGAGCAGTACTTC. Translated: CASSVDIMSSYEQYF.

This clonotype was seen repeatedly, ten times or more. This rearrangement joins TRBV28 to TRBJ2-5, with 9 bases lining up with TRBD1. Germline V CDR1 and CDR2: MDHEN, SYDVKM. The CDR3 length is 15 residues. V was pared by 3 bases and J by 0 bases, with 2 bases of the junction left unmatched. The CDR3 reads CASSLDRGHQETQYF. Here the CDR3 DNA reads TGTGCCAGCAGTTTGGACAGGGGACACCAAGAGACCCAGTACTTC.

As regards this clonotype: A much larger clone differs from this one at a single base, so this may be a read error. This sequence joins TRBV20-1 and TRBJ2-7; D gene ambiguous. The CDR3 extends over 13 amino acids. Trimming left V 3 bases short and J 5 bases short, with 14 bases between. CDR1 and CDR2 (germline): DFQATT, SNEGSKA (reference sequence). CDR3 loop: CSASGWDPHEQYF. CDR3 sequence (DNA): TGCAGTGCTAGCGGATGGGATCCCCACGAGCAGTACTTC.

V and J are TRBV25-1 and TRBJ2-3, with 7 bases lining up with TRBD1. V dropped 0 bases and J dropped 1; count of bases not matched to a gene: 10. Germline V gene sequence: CDR1 MGHDK, CDR2 SYGVNS. This CDR3 comprises 18 residues. CDR3 coding DNA: TGTGCCAGCAGTGAATATTTAACAGGGGCGCGAGGCACAGATACGCAGTATTTT. Its protein product is CASSEYLTGARGTDTQYF.

This clonotype appeared a few times. The chain recombines TRBV19 with TRBJ2-1; D gene unclear. The CDR3 runs to 14 residues. CDR1 and CDR2 (germline): LNHDA, SQIVND (reference sequence). Trimming took 6 bases from V and 7 from J, leaving 16 bases between them. CDR3 sequence: CASSMSGNQNEQFF. CDR3 bases: TGTGCCAGTAGCATGAGTGGGAATCAGAATGAGCAGTTCTTC.

A remark on this clonotype: Compared with germline, one end of the junction differs, possibly owing to a read error. The chain combines TRBV7-9 with TRBJ2-5; 8 bases agree with TRBD1. CDR3 length: 14 residues. Germline CDR1 SEHNR, CDR2 FQNEAQ (reference sequence). CDR3 loop: CVSSSGTGEETQCF. DNA of the CDR3: TGTGTCAGCAGCTCCGGGACAGGAGAAGAGACCCAGTGCTTC.

The V gene is TRBV6-1, the J gene TRBJ2-7; no clear D. Looked up from germline, CDR1 is MNHNS and CDR2 is SASEGT. V shed 1 base and J shed 2 bases, with 18 bases lying between them. This CDR3 region has 17 residues. This CDR3 is CASSEGVTAPGAYEQYF. The CDR3 DNA reads TGTGCCAGCAGTGAAGGGGTGACGGCACCTGGGGCCTACGAGCAGTACTTC.

This rearrangement joins TRBV12-3 or TRBV12-4 to TRBJ1-5; tentative D call: TRBD1 (5 bases). The CDR3 is made up of 14 amino acids. V dropped 3 bases and J dropped 5 bases, with 11 bases sitting between them. CDR3 sequence (DNA): TGTGCCAGCAGTTTCGGGGGGAACTATCAGCCCCAGCATTTT. Encoded protein: CASSFGGNYQPQHF.

Comment on this clonotype: Mismatch with germline at one junction end may stem from a read error. The chain employs TRBV4-3 and TRBJ2-7, with 10 bases lining up with TRBD1. CDR3 length: 16 residues. Germline-derived CDR1 and CDR2 are LGHNA and YSLEER. The CDR3 DNA reads as TGCGCCAACAGCCAAGATCGACAGGGGGCCGCCTACGAGCAGTACTTC. Residues: CANSQDRQGAAYEQYF.

The table lists this clonotype with many counts. This rearrangement joins TRBV30 to TRBJ1-1; 8 nucleotides align to TRBD1. The CDR3 covers 14 residues. Germline V gene data show CDR1 as GTSNPN and CDR2 as SVGIG (reference sequence). The V and J ends lost 1 base and 5 bases, in that order; junction bases with no gene match: 6. DNA for the CDR3: TGTGCCTGGAGTGACGGACAGGGTAGTACTGAAGCTTTCTTT. This translates into CAWSDGQGSTEAFF.